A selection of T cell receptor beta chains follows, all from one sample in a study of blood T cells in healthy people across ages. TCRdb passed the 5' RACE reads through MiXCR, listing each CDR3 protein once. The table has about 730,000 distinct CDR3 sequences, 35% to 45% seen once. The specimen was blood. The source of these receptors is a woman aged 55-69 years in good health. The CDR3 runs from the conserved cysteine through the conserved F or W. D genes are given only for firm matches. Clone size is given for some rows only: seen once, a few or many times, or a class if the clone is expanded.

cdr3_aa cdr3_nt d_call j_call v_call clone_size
CASSHQGTHGSEQYF TGTGCCAGCAGCCACCAGGGGACACACGGGTCCGAGCAGTACTTC NA TRBJ2-7 TRBV4-2 few
CASSLARFHEQFF TGTGCCAGCAGCTTAGCGAGATTCCATGAGCAGTTCTTC NA TRBJ2-1 TRBV11-3 NA
CAISARTSGSYNEQFF TGTGCCATCAGTGCCCGGACTAGCGGAAGCTACAATGAGCAGTTCTTC TRBD2 TRBJ2-1 TRBV10-3 NA
CASSLSAGVLYEQYF TGTGCCAGCAGCTTAAGTGCGGGAGTACTTTACGAGCAGTACTTC TRBD2 TRBJ2-7 TRBV7-3 NA
CASSQRTGQGGEQYF TGCGCCAGCAGCCAAAGGACTGGGCAGGGTGGCGAGCAGTACTTC NA TRBJ2-7 TRBV5-1 many
CASSSSDGTGGLGYTF TGTGCCAGCAGCTCCAGCGATGGGACAGGGGGCTTGGGGTACACCTTC TRBD1 TRBJ1-2 TRBV7-6 few
CASSLDSSRTYEQYF TGTGCCAGCAGTTTGGACAGTTCTCGTACCTACGAGCAGTACTTC NA TRBJ2-7 TRBV7-3 few
CASSSTRGGGYGYTF TGTGCCAGCAGCTCTACCCGGGGGGGTGGCTATGGCTACACCTTC NA TRBJ1-2 TRBV27 few
CASSLTGTGVHNEQYF TGTGCCAGCAGCTTGACTGGGACAGGGGTTCACAATGAGCAGTACTTC TRBD1 TRBJ2-7 TRBV7-2 NA
CASSLALDSHGYTF TGTGCCAGCAGTTTAGCGCTCGACAGCCATGGCTACACCTTC NA TRBJ1-2 TRBV12-3/TRBV12-4 once
CANSHPKGSGANVLTF TGTGCCAACAGCCACCCAAAGGGCTCTGGGGCCAACGTCCTGACTTTC NA TRBJ2-6 TRBV3-1 NA
CASPLGQGNTGELFF TGTGCCAGCCCACTCGGACAGGGGAACACCGGGGAGCTGTTTTTT NA TRBJ2-2 TRBV21-1 NA
CSVGNSGISFRQETQYF TGCAGCGTTGGGAATTCGGGGATTAGTTTTAGACAAGAGACCCAGTACTTC NA TRBJ2-5 TRBV29-1 many
CASSARGRQETQYF TGTGCCAGCAGCGCTCGCGGGAGGCAAGAGACCCAGTACTTC TRBD2 TRBJ2-5 TRBV7-3 NA
CASSLGDAGNTEAFF TGTGCCAGCAGCTTAGGGGACGCGGGTAACACTGAAGCTTTCTTT NA TRBJ1-1 TRBV7-6 once
CASSPISLAGEDEQFF TGCGCCAGCAGCCCAATTAGTCTAGCGGGGGAAGATGAGCAGTTCTTC TRBD2 TRBJ2-1 TRBV4-1 many
CSYDRAGTDTQYF TGCAGTTATGACAGGGCTGGCACAGATACGCAGTATTTT TRBD1 TRBJ2-3 TRBV20-1 NA
CASSGLTDYYGYTF TGTGCCAGCAGTGGCCTGACGGATTACTATGGCTACACCTTC NA TRBJ1-2 TRBV2 NA
CASHRQGADTEAFF TGCGCCAGCCACCGACAGGGGGCGGACACTGAAGCTTTCTTT TRBD1 TRBJ1-1 TRBV5-1 NA
CASSKEAGPPCDEQFF TGTGCCAGCAGCAAGGAAGCGGGACCCCCGTGCGATGAGCAGTTCTTC NA TRBJ2-1 TRBV21-1 NA
CASGRSLGEQFF TGTGCCAGCGGACGGAGCCTCGGGGAGCAGTTCTTC NA TRBJ2-1 TRBV7-2 few
CATSDSLSYNEQFF TGTGCCACCAGTGATTCACTTTCCTACAATGAGCAGTTCTTC NA TRBJ2-1 TRBV24-1 NA
CASSLAAIAGSHTDTQYF TGTGCCAGCAGTTTAGCGGCGATAGCGGGCAGTCATACAGATACGCAGTATTTT TRBD2 TRBJ2-3 TRBV12-3/TRBV12-4 NA
CASSLSRDYEQYF TGCGCCAGCAGCTTGAGCAGGGACTACGAGCAGTACTTC NA TRBJ2-7 TRBV5-1 NA
CASSGRDTEAFF TGTGCCAGCAGCGGGCGGGACACTGAAGCTTTCTTT NA TRBJ1-1 TRBV11-3 few